Presented here are 20 T cell receptor beta chains from one specimen sequenced in a study of T cells in tumors after PD-1 blockade (dated by TCRdb to about 2019). This specimen's time point label, interpreted: before anti-PD-1 therapy. The library was made by the immunoSEQ multiplex PCR assay. What TCRdb holds here is the immuneACCESS table cut down to in-frame rearrangements. Part of the clones is not present; checked against another copy, under half of the missing clones reflect an unresolved V gene, and the others are unexplained. The table for this sample lists 35,000 or so clones; over 75% of them were counted only once. Roughly 39% of the sample belongs to the ten largest clones. This specimen consisted of PBMCs, obtained before anti-PD-1 treatment. The receptors here all came from a human donor with basal cell carcinoma.

The chain couples TRBV10-3 to TRBJ1-2; D is perhaps TRBD1 (5 bases). From germline, CDR1 is ENHRY and CDR2 SYGVKD. The V end was cut by 6 bases, the J end by 3 bases, with 17 bases between. This CDR3 is built from 15 residues. As DNA, the CDR3 is TGTGCCATCAGAGATAAACTGACAGCGGACTATGGCTACACCTTC. Translated, it gives CAIRDKLTADYGYTF.

This clone was counted a few times. The chain has TRBV7-8 and TRBJ2-7; 7 positions match TRBD1. Germline CDR1 reads SGHVS; CDR2 reads FQNEAQ. V dropped 5 bases and J dropped 5; count of bases not matched to a gene: 12. The CDR3 covers 15 residues. The CDR3 DNA reads as TGTGCCAGCAGCCACTCGACAGGGTCCTTCCACGAGCAGTACTTC. Translated, it gives CASSHSTGSFHEQYF.

The chain links TRBV9 to TRBJ2-5; 8 bases are shared with TRBD2. The germline V gene has CDR1 SGDLS and CDR2 YYNGEE. After removal of 4 bases from V and 6 bases from J, the junction contained 11 bases not matched to a gene. The CDR3 is 15 amino acids. CDR3 in amino acids: CASSLRGGTGQTQYF. CDR3 nucleotides: TGTGCCAGCAGCCTCCGGGGGGGTACAGGGCAGACCCAGTACTTC. Using reference TRBV9 and TRBJ2-5 for the parts outside the CDR3, the full variable domain is DSGVTQTPKHLITATGQRVTLRCSPRSGDLSVYWYQQSLDQGLQFLIQYYNGEERAKGNILERFSAQQFPDLHSELNLSSLELGDSALYFCASSLRGGTGQTQYFGPGTRLLVL.

The V gene is TRBV10-3, the J gene TRBJ2-7; 10 bases agree with TRBD1. The CDR3 length is 18 residues. Germline CDR1 ENHRY, CDR2 SYGVKD. J was trimmed by 2 bases and V by 4 bases; bases with no gene match: 14. The CDR3 sequence: CAISGGGTGAGSAYEQYF. The CDR3, as DNA: TGTGCCATCAGTGGCGGGGGGACAGGGGCGGGGTCCGCCTACGAGCAGTACTTC.

The chain recombines TRBV6-6 with TRBJ2-1; 8 bases are a match to TRBD2. The ends lost 2 bases at V and 14 bases at J; junction bases unmatched: 11. This CDR3 comprises 14 residues. From germline, CDR1 is MNHNY and CDR2 SVGAGI (reference sequence). CDR3 nucleotides: TGTGCCAGCAGTTACGGACGAGGGCGGGGGGATGAGTTCTTC. Protein product: CASSYGRGRGDEFF.

The chain uses TRBV30 and TRBJ2-1; 7 bases match TRBD2. The germline V gene has CDR1 GTSNPN and CDR2 SVGIG (reference sequence). CDR3 length: 13 residues. The V gene end was trimmed by 5 bases and the J gene end by 8 bases; junction bases not matched to a gene: 9. The CDR3 nucleotides read TGTGCCTGGGGGAGGGTATTCGAGGATGAGCAGTTCTTC. Protein product: CAWGRVFEDEQFF. Variable domain in full (rest from reference TRBV30 and TRBJ2-1): SQTIHQWPATLVQPVGSPLSLECTVEGTSNPNLYWYRQAAGRGLQLLFYSVGIGQISSEVPQNLSASRPQDRQFILSSKKLLLSDSGFYLCAWGRVFEDEQFFGPGTRLTVL.

This clone was counted at least ten times. The rearrangement joins TRBV19 to TRBJ1-2; D remains ambiguous. The length of the CDR3 is 14 residues. V lost 0 bases and J lost 1, with 6 bases in between. Germline V gives CDR1 LNHDA, CDR2 SQIVND (reference sequence). The CDR3 here is CASSIDPFNYGYTF. CDR3 in DNA: TGTGCCAGTAGTATAGATCCCTTTAACTATGGCTACACCTTC.

The V call is TRBV19, the J call TRBJ2-7, with TRBD2 matching over 16 bases. CDR1 and CDR2 from the germline V gene are LNHDA and SQIVND (reference sequence). CDR3 length equals 18 residues. Trimming removed 6 bases from V and 0 bases from J; junction bases left unmatched: 8. The CDR3 coding sequence is TGTGCCAGTAGCCCGGGACTAGCGGGGGGGCCGCTCTCCTACGAGCAGTACTTC. Protein product: CASSPGLAGGPLSYEQYF.

This clone came up a few times. The chain is built from TRBV6-5 and TRBJ1-5, with 7 nucleotides matching TRBD1. After removal of 8 bases from V and 4 bases from J, the junction contained 11 bases not matched to a gene. CDR1 MNHEY and CDR2 SVGAGI come from the germline V gene. This CDR3 is built from 15 residues. CDR3 DNA sequence: TGTGCCAGCGCTGCCCGTGGGACAGAGAATCAGCCCCAGCATTTT. Protein product: CASAARGTENQPQHF.

Here the CDR3 reads CASSVGQGTTIRGYTF. The CDR3 DNA is TGTGCCAGCAGCGTGGGACAGGGGACAACGATCCGTGGCTACACCTTC. The gene calls are TRBV5-4 and TRBJ1-2; TRBD1 matches at 10 bases. Germline trimming cut 4 bases from V and 7 bases from J; bases unmatched to any gene: 13. The germline gives CDR1 SGHNT, CDR2 YYREEE (reference sequence). CDR3 length: 16 residues.

Ten or more counts support this clone. The rearrangement uses TRBV23-1 and TRBJ2-7; TRBD1 aligns across 9 bases. TRBV23-1 is recorded as an ORF, its role being uncertain. J gave up 2 bases and V 8 bases, and 10 bases lay outside the gene matches. The CDR3 is 15 residues long. CDR3 nucleotides: TGCGCCAGCGGCGTACCCGGGACAGGGACCTACGAGCAGTACTTC. Amino acids: CASGVPGTGTYEQYF.

The chain recombines TRBV6-5 with TRBJ1-1, with D uncertain. Germline lookup yields CDR1 MNHEY and CDR2 SVGAGI. The CDR3 has 14 residues. The V and J ends lost 6 bases and 0 bases respectively, with 11 bases between them. The DNA for the CDR3 is TGTGCCAGCAGGAGGGAGGGCCTGAACACTGAAGCTTTCTTT. Protein: CASRREGLNTEAFF.

The chain employs TRBV25-1 and TRBJ2-5; 12 bases fit TRBD2. V shed 1 base and J 5 bases; nucleotides not matched to a gene: 5. CDR3 size: 16 residues. Germline loops: CDR1 MGHDK, CDR2 SYGVNS. CDR3 amino acids: CASSESSGGAGETQYF. The CDR3, as DNA: TGTGCCAGCAGTGAATCTAGCGGGGGGGCGGGCGAGACCCAGTACTTC.

CDR3 amino acids: CASSYPTGRGGEITDTQYF. The DNA of the CDR3 is TGTGCCAGCAGTTACCCGACTGGACGGGGGGGCGAAATCACAGATACGCAGTATTTT. The J gene is TRBJ2-3, the V gene TRBV6-2 or TRBV6-3; 8 bases agree with TRBD2. Germline CDR1 is MNHEY and CDR2 is SVGEGT. This CDR3 is built from 19 residues. V shed 2 bases and J 2 bases; nucleotides not matched to a gene: 15.

This clone has just a few counts. The rearrangement uses TRBV6-5 and TRBJ1-4; D is possibly TRBD1 (5 bases). This CDR3 has 15 amino acids. CDR1 MNHEY and CDR2 SVGAGI come from the germline V gene. The germline V and J ends were trimmed by 0 bases and 4 bases, with 9 bases remaining between them. CDR3 amino acids: CASSYSGRDNEKLFF. The CDR3 DNA follows: TGTGCCAGCAGTTACTCGGGCAGGGATAATGAAAAACTGTTTTTT.

The J gene is TRBJ2-3, the V gene TRBV11-3; D remains unclear. This CDR3 comprises 12 residues. Germline V CDR1 and CDR2: SGHNT, YENEEA. V was pared by 5 bases and J by 2 bases, with 5 bases between. Here the CDR3 reads CASSLHTDTQYF. CDR3 nucleotide sequence: TGTGCCAGCAGCCTTCACACAGATACGCAGTATTTT.

The rearrangement links TRBV19 to TRBJ2-1; TRBD2 might be the D (7 bases). The V gene lost 1 base and the J gene lost 2 bases, with 12 bases spanning the gap. There are 16 residues in the CDR3. CDR1 LNHDA and CDR2 SQIVND come from the germline V gene (reference sequence). CDR3 loop: CASSIGGGGPYNEQFF. CDR3 in DNA: TGTGCCAGTAGTATAGGAGGGGGGGGCCCCTACAATGAGCAGTTCTTC.

This clone was observed a handful of times. The chain couples TRBV4-2 to TRBJ1-3; D not certain. This CDR3 contains 16 residues. Germline CDR1 is LGHNA and CDR2 is YNFKEQ. V lost 5 bases and J 5 bases, leaving 19 bases between the germline ends. CDR3 coding DNA: TGTGCCAGCAGCGGAGCGGAGATATTCGGACGAAACACCATATATTTT. This gives the protein CASSGAEIFGRNTIYF.

This sequence joins TRBV27 and TRBJ1-6; a possible D gene is TRBD1 (5 bases). The CDR3 covers 16 residues. Looked up from germline, CDR1 is MNHEY and CDR2 is SMNVEV (reference sequence). The V end lost 3 bases, the J end lost 14 bases, and 23 bases lay between the germline ends. CDR3 residues: CASSLPSGLHLGALHF. In DNA form, the CDR3 reads TGTGCCAGCAGTTTGCCCTCGGGGCTACATTTAGGGGCCCTCCACTTT.

This clone was seen once. The chain employs TRBV30 and TRBJ1-2; 7 bases align to TRBD1. V lost 3 bases, J lost 6 bases, and 16 bases stayed unmatched. The CDR3 is 16 residues long. Germline CDR1 is GTSNPN and CDR2 is SVGIG (reference sequence). CDR3 amino acids: CAWRNLGQEGPDGYTF. CDR3 nucleotide sequence: TGTGCCTGGAGGAATCTTGGACAGGAGGGTCCTGATGGCTACACCTTC.